Sequencing of this T cell receptor (beta chain) was carried out in a study of vaccination effects on CD4 cells after COVID-19. This CDR3 has 14 residues. The V gene's germline CDR1 is SNHLY and CDR2 FYNNEI. V shed 7 bases and J shed 7 bases, with 17 bases lying between them. About this clone: Antigen specificity is unknown.

Here immunoSEQ multiplex PCR was the method, and the copy in TCRdb shows in-frame clones only, minus some. The table lists approximately 14,000 clones, over 60% of them singletons, with about 22% in the top ten. The ViraFEST assay expanded antigen-specific CD4+ T cells with viral peptide pools before sequencing. The authors isolated CD4+ T cells after approximately 9 days of culture. It was between March and December 2020 that the person had a SARS-CoV-2 infection confirmed by PCR. Participants were vaccinated with two doses of either the BNT162b2 or mRNA-1273 vaccine. V gene TRBV2 combines with J gene TRBJ1-5; the D gene is possibly TRBD1 (6 bases). The sample in question was CD4+ T cells from PBMCs cultured with HCoV-NL63 spike peptides, obtained after COVID-19 vaccination. The origin of this receptor is a human donor who had a prior SARS-CoV-2 infection. The DNA of the CDR3 is TGTGCCAGCAATCAGGAGGGGGGGCGACAGCCCCAGCATTTT. This translates into CASNQEGGRQPQHF.